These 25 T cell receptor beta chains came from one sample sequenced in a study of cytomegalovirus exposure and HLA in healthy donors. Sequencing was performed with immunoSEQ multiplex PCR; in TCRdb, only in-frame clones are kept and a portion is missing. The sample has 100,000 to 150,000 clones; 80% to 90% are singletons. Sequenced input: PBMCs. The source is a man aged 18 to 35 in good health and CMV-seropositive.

CDR3 DNA: TGTGCCAGCAGCCTCACAGGGCATCAGCCCCAGCATTTT. It encodes CASSLTGHQPQHF. The chain is built from TRBV7-2 and TRBJ1-5; the D gene is possibly TRBD1 (6 bases). This CDR3 has 13 amino acids. The germline V gene has CDR1 SGHTA and CDR2 FQGNSA. V gave up 5 bases and J gave up 5 bases, with 10 bases separating them. Full variable domain (missing parts from reference TRBV7-2 and TRBJ1-5): GAGVSQSPSNKVTEKGKDVELRCDPISGHTALYWYRQSLGQGLEFLIYFQGNSAPDKSGLPSDRFSAERTGGSVSTLTIQRTQQEDSAVYLCASSLTGHQPQHFGDGTRLSIL.

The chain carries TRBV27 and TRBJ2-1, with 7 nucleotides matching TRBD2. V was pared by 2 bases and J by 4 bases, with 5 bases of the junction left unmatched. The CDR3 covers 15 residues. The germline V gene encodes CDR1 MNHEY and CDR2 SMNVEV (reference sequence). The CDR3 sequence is CASSLAGEQYNEQFF. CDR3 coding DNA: TGTGCCAGCAGTTTAGCGGGGGAGCAATACAATGAGCAGTTCTTC.

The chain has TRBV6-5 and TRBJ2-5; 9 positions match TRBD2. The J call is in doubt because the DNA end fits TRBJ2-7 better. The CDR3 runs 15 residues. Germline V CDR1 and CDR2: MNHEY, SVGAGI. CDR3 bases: TGTGCCAGCAGTTCAAAGCGGGGGGCGACCTACGAGCAGTACTTC. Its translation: CASSSKRGATYEQYF.

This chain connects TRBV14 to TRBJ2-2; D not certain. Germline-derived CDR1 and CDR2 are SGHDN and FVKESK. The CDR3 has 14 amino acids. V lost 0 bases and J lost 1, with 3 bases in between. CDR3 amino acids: CASSQDMNTGELFF. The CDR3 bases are TGTGCCAGCAGCCAAGACATGAACACCGGGGAGCTGTTTTTT. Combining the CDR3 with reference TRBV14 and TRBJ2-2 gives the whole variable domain EAGVTQFPSHSVIEKGQTVTLRCDPISGHDNLYWYRRVMGKEIKFLLHFVKESKQDESGMPNNRFLAERTGGTYSTLKVQPAELEDSGVYFCASSQDMNTGELFFGEGSRLTVL.

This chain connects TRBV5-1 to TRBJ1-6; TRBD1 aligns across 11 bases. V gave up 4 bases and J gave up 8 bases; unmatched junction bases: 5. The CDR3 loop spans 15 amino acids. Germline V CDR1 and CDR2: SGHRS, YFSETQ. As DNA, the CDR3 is TGCGCCAGCAGCCGCGGACAGGGGGCGGATTCACCCCTCCACTTT. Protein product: CASSRGQGADSPLHF.

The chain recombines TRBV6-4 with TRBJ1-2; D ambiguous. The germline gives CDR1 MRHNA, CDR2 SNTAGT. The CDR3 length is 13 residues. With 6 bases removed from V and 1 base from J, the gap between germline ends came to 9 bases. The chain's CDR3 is CASSPGINYGYTF. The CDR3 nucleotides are TGTGCCAGCAGCCCGGGGATTAACTATGGCTACACCTTC.

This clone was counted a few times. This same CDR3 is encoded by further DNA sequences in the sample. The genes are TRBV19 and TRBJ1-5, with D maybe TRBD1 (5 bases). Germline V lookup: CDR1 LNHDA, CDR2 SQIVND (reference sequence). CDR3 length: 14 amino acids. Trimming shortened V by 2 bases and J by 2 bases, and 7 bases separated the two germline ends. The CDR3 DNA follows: TGTGCCAGTAGTATAAGGGGTGGCAATCAGCCCCAGCATTTT. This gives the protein CASSIRGGNQPQHF.

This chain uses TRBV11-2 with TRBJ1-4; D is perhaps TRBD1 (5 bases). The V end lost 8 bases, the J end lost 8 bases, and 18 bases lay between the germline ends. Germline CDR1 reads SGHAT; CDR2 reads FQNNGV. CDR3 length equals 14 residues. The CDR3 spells CASASPGVREKLFF. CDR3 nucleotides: TGTGCCAGCGCATCCCCGGGGGTTCGCGAAAAACTGTTTTTT.

The CDR3 DNA reads TGTGCCAGCAGTGCGGGACAGGGGGCGTACGAGCAGTACTTC. Amino acid sequence: CASSAGQGAYEQYF. J is TRBJ2-7 and V is TRBV6-1; 12 nucleotides align to TRBD1. CDR1 is MNHNS, CDR2 SASEGT, per germline. This CDR3 region has 14 residues. V was clipped by 4 bases and J by 4 bases; unmatched bases: 2.

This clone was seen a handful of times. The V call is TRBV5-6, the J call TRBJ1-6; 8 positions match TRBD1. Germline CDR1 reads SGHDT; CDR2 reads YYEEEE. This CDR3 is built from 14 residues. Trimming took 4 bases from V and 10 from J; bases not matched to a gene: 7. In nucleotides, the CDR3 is TGTGCCAGCAGCCCAGGACAGGGACGCTCACCCCTCCACTTT. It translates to CASSPGQGRSPLHF.

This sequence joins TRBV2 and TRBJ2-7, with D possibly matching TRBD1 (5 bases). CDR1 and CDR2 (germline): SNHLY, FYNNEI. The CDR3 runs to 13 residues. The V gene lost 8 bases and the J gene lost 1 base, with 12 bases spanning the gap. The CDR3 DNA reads TGTGCCAGCGGGGCTGGCATTTCCTACGAGCAGTACTTC. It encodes CASGAGISYEQYF. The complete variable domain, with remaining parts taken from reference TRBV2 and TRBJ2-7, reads EPEVTQTPSHQVTQMGQEVILRCVPISNHLYFYWYRQILGQKVEFLVSFYNNEISEKSEIFDDQFSVERPDGSNFTLKIRSTKLEDSAMYFCASGAGISYEQYFGPGTRLTVT.

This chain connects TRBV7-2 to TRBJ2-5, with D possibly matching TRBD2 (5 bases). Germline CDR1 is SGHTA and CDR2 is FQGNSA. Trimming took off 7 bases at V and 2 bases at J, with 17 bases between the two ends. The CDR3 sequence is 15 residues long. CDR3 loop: CASIKRTRAQETQYF. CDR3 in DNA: TGTGCCAGCATCAAAAGGACGCGGGCTCAAGAGACCCAGTACTTC.

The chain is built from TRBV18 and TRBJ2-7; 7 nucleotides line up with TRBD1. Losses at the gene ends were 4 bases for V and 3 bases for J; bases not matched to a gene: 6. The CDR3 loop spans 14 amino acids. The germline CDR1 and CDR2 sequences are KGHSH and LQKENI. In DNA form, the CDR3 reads TGTGCCAGCTCACTCACAGGGGATGGCTACGAGCAGTACTTC. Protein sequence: CASSLTGDGYEQYF.

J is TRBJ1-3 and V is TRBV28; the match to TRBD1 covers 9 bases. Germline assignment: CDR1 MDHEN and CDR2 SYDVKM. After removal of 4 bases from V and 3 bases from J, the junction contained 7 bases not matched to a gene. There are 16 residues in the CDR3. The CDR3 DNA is TGTGCCAGCAGTTATAACAGGGGGCGGTTTGGAAACACCATATATTTT. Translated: CASSYNRGRFGNTIYF.

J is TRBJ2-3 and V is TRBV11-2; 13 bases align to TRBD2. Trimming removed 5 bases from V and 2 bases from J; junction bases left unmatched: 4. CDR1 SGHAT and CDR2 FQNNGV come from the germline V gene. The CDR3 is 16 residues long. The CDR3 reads CASSLGTSGDTDTQYF. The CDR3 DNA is TGTGCCAGCAGCCTCGGGACTAGCGGGGACACAGATACGCAGTATTTT.

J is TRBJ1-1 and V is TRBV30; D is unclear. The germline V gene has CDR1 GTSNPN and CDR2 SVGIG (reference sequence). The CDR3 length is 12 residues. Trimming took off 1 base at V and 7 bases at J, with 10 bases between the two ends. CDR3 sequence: CAWSARHSEAFF. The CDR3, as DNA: TGTGCCTGGAGTGCCCGACACAGTGAAGCTTTCTTT. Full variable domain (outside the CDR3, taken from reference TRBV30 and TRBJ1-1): SQTIHQWPATLVQPVGSPLSLECTVEGTSNPNLYWYRQAAGRGLQLLFYSVGIGQISSEVPQNLSASRPQDRQFILSSKKLLLSDSGFYLCAWSARHSEAFFGQGTRLTVV.

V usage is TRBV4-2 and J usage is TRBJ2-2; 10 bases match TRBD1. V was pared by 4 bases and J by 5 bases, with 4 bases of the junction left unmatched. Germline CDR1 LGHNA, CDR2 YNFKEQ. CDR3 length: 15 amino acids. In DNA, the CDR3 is TGTGCCAGCAGCCCCGGGACAGGGGAAACCGGGGAGCTGTTTTTT. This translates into CASSPGTGETGELFF.

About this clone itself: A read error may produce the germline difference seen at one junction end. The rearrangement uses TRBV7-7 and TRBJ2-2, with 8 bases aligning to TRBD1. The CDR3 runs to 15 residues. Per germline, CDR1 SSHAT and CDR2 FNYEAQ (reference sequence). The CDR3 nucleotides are TGTGCTAGCAGCCACGGACAGGGGAACACCGGGGAGCTGTTTTTT. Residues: CASSHGQGNTGELFF.

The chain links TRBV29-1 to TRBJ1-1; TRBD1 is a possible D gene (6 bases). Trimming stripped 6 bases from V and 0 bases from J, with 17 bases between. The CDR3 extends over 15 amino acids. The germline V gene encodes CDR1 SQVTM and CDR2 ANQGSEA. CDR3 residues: CSVGAPVGLNTEAFF. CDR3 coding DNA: TGCAGCGTGGGGGCCCCAGTGGGGTTGAACACTGAAGCTTTCTTT. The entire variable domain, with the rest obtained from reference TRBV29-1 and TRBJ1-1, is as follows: SAVISQKPSRDICQRGTSLTIQCQVDSQVTMMFWYRQQPGQSLTLIATANQGSEATYESGFVIDKFPISRPNLTFSTLTVSNMSPEDSSIYLCSVGAPVGLNTEAFFGQGTRLTVV.

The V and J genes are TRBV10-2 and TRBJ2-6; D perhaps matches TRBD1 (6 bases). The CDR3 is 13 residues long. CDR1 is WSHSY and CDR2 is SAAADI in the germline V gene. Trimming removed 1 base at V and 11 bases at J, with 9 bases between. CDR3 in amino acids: CASSEFGGDVLTF. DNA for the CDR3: TGCGCCAGCAGTGAGTTTGGGGGCGACGTCCTGACTTTC.

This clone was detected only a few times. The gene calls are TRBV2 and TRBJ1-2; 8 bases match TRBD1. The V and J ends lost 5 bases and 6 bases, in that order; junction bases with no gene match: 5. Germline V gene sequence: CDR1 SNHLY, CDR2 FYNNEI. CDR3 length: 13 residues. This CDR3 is CASSMDRVNGYTF. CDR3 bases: TGTGCCAGCAGTATGGACAGGGTTAATGGCTACACCTTC.

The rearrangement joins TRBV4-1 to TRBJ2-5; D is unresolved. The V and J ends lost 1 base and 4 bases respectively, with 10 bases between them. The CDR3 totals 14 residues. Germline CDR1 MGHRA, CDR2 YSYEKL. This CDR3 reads CASSQAIYLETQYF. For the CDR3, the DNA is TGCGCCAGCAGCCAAGCCATCTATTTAGAGACCCAGTACTTC.

The CDR3, as DNA: TGTGCCAGCTCACCACCAGGCCTTACGGGTGGCTACACCTTC. It translates to CASSPPGLTGGYTF. V usage is TRBV18 and J usage is TRBJ1-2; D remains ambiguous. The germline V gene encodes CDR1 KGHSH and CDR2 LQKENI. The CDR3 loop spans 14 amino acids. The V end was cut by 0 bases, the J end by 7 bases, with 12 bases between. Filled out from reference TRBV18 and TRBJ1-2, the complete variable domain reads NAGVMQNPRHLVRRRGQEARLRCSPMKGHSHVYWYRQLPEEGLKFMVYLQKENIIDESGMPKERFSAEFPKEGPSILRIQQVVRGDSAAYFCASSPPGLTGGYTFGSGTRLTVV.

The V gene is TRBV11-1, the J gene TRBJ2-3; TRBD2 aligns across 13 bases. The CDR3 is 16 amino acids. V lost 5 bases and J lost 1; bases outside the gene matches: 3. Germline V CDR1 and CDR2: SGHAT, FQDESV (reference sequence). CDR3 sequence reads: CASSRGTSGGTDTQYF. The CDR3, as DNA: TGTGCCAGCAGCCGCGGGACTAGCGGGGGCACAGATACGCAGTATTTT.

The CDR3 is CASSPRAPGDTEAFF. The CDR3 DNA sequence: TGCGCCAGCAGTCCCAGGGCTCCAGGGGACACTGAAGCTTTCTTT. The V and J genes are TRBV5-1 and TRBJ1-1, with a weak D call TRBD1 (6 bases). The CDR3 contains 15 residues. The germline V gene has CDR1 SGHRS and CDR2 YFSETQ. Trimming took 5 bases from V and 3 from J, leaving 17 bases between them. The full variable domain, in which reference TRBV5-1 and TRBJ1-1 provide the parts outside the CDR3, is KAGVTQTPRYLIKTRGQQVTLSCSPISGHRSVSWYQQTPGQGLQFLFEYFSETQRNKGNFPGRFSGRQFSNSRSEMNVSTLELGDSALYLCASSPRAPGDTEAFFGQGTRLTVV.